A few counts support the clone carrying this TCR beta chain. These data belong to a study of blood T cell repertoires in COVID-19. The V gene end was trimmed by 3 bases and the J gene end by 5 bases; junction bases not matched to a gene: 11. CDR1 SGHTA and CDR2 FQGNSA come from the germline V gene. The length of the CDR3 is 16 residues. TCRdb's table, derived via immunoSEQ multiplex PCR, lists solely in-frame clones and lacks some. Among 260,000 or so clones listed, 83% were seen once. All enrollees were about 18 to 89 years old and from about two dozen US areas. Participants' reported clinical history set cohort assignment.

The receptor comes from a woman in her thirties or forties who had been exposed to COVID-19. Sequencing input: PBMCs or T cells enriched from blood (not recorded which). V and J are TRBV7-2 and TRBJ1-1; 8 bases fit TRBD1. The CDR3, as DNA: TGTGCCAGCAGCTTCAGTTCTACAGGGGGTAGGACTGAAGCTTTCTTT. Its translation is CASSFSSTGGRTEAFF. Variable domain in full (rest from reference TRBV7-2 and TRBJ1-1): GAGVSQSPSNKVTEKGKDVELRCDPISGHTALYWYRQSLGQGLEFLIYFQGNSAPDKSGLPSDRFSAERTGGSVSTLTIQRTQQEDSAVYLCASSFSSTGGRTEAFFGQGTRLTVV.